These 20 T cell receptor beta chains were sequenced from one sample in a study of blood T cell repertoires in COVID-19. The table came from immunoSEQ multiplex PCR; TCRdb's copy has only in-frame clones and leaves some out. The sample has 150,000 to 170,000 clones; about 80% are singletons. Material for sequencing was peripheral blood. These receptors came from a woman in her sixties or seventies with acute or convalescent COVID-19.

V gene TRBV9 combines with J gene TRBJ1-6; 7 bases agree with TRBD1. Germline CDR1 SGDLS, CDR2 YYNGEE. The CDR3 is 18 residues long. The J segment lost 9 bases and the V segment lost 4 bases, leaving 19 bases of the junction unmatched. CDR3: CASSTQVGVAGGSSPLHF. In DNA form, the CDR3 reads TGTGCCAGCAGCACCCAGGTCGGTGTTGCAGGGGGAAGTTCACCCCTCCACTTT.

The DNA for the CDR3 is TGTGCCAGCAGCTTAACGTTGACTAGCGGGGATACGCAGTATTTT. The encoded protein is CASSLTLTSGDTQYF. This chain links TRBV7-3 with TRBJ2-3, with 10 bases fitting TRBD2. Germline CDR1 SGHTA, CDR2 FQGTGA. The J segment lost 6 bases and the V segment lost 0 bases, leaving 3 bases of the junction unmatched. CDR3 size: 15 residues. The full variable domain, rest sourced from reference TRBV7-3 and TRBJ2-3, is GAGVSQTPSNKVTEKGKYVELRCDPISGHTALYWYRQSLGQGPEFLIYFQGTGAADDSGLPNDRFFAVRPEGSVSTLKIQRTERGDSAVYLCASSLTLTSGDTQYFGPGTRLTVL.

The table lists this clone with a few counts. This sample includes further DNA sequences coding for the same CDR3. The chain recombines TRBV5-1 with TRBJ1-3; possibly TRBD1 for D (5 bases). The CDR3 has 14 amino acids. The V gene lost 5 bases and the J gene lost 4 bases, with 13 bases spanning the gap. CDR1 SGHRS and CDR2 YFSETQ come from the germline V gene. CDR3 residues: CASSPQVSGNTIYF. In DNA, the CDR3 is TGCGCCAGCAGTCCACAGGTATCGGGAAACACCATATATTTT. The whole variable domain, remainder taken from reference TRBV5-1 and TRBJ1-3, is KAGVTQTPRYLIKTRGQQVTLSCSPISGHRSVSWYQQTPGQGLQFLFEYFSETQRNKGNFPGRFSGRQFSNSRSEMNVSTLELGDSALYLCASSPQVSGNTIYFGEGSWLTVV.

V gene TRBV29-1 combines with J gene TRBJ1-5, with 9 bases fitting TRBD1. Germline lookup yields CDR1 SQVTM and CDR2 ANQGSEA. V shed 6 bases, J shed 8 bases, and the junction held 11 bases outside the gene matches. This CDR3 spans 14 amino acids. Here the CDR3 DNA reads TGCAGCGTGGTGACAGGGGGGGGCTTGGAGCCCCAGCATTTT. Its protein product is CSVVTGGGLEPQHF.

The chain carries TRBV5-8 and TRBJ1-6; TRBD1 is a possible D gene (5 bases). V shed 0 bases and J shed 7 bases, with 8 bases lying between them. The CDR3 contains 14 residues. Germline V gene data show CDR1 as SGHTS and CDR2 as YDEGEE. The CDR3 DNA reads as TGTGCCAGCAGCTTGGTTGGGGCAAATTCACCCCTCCACTTT. Translating it yields CASSLVGANSPLHF.

As to this clone: This sample includes further DNA sequences coding for the same CDR3. The chain employs TRBV5-8 and TRBJ2-5; tentative D call: TRBD1 (6 bases). Germline CDR1 SGHTS, CDR2 YDEGEE. The ends were cut back, 3 bases at V and 5 bases at J, with 14 bases in the middle. This CDR3 spans 14 amino acids. This chain's CDR3 is CASSSRGGGETQYF. In DNA, the CDR3 is TGTGCCAGCAGCTCCAGAGGGGGTGGGGAGACCCAGTACTTC.

The chain has TRBV11-2 and TRBJ1-2; possibly TRBD1 for D (6 bases). CDR1 SGHAT and CDR2 FQNNGV come from the germline V gene. Trimming removed 5 bases at V and 6 bases at J, with 22 bases between. The CDR3 sequence is 16 residues long. Written as DNA, the CDR3 is TGTGCCAGCAGCCCCGAGGGGGAGGGAGGGTTAGATGGCTACACCTTC. Translated, it gives CASSPEGEGGLDGYTF.

This chain links TRBV19 with TRBJ1-1, with 7 bases matching TRBD1. With V trimmed by 6 bases and J by 4 bases, 8 bases remained unmatched. CDR1 and CDR2 (germline): LNHDA, SQIVND (reference sequence). The CDR3 covers 14 residues. The CDR3 loop reads CASSRDRLTTEAFF. As DNA, the CDR3 is TGTGCCAGTAGCAGGGACAGATTGACCACTGAAGCTTTCTTT.

This clone was detected only once. The chain employs TRBV2 and TRBJ2-6, with 7 bases aligning to TRBD2. Trimming took 2 bases from V and 0 from J; bases not matched to a gene: 1. Germline CDR1 and CDR2: SNHLY and FYNNEI. The CDR3 spans 16 residues. The CDR3 is CASSETGGSGANVLTF. CDR3 DNA sequence: TGTGCCAGCAGTGAAACGGGGGGCTCTGGGGCCAACGTCCTGACTTTC.

The chain carries TRBV15 and TRBJ1-3; D gene unclear. Per the germline V gene, CDR1 is LNHNV and CDR2 is YYDKDF (reference sequence). CDR3 size: 15 residues. Trimming shortened V by 0 bases and J by 4 bases, and 10 bases separated the two germline ends. The CDR3 spells CATSRDPRSGNTIYF. CDR3 bases: TGTGCCACCAGCAGAGACCCTAGGTCCGGAAACACCATATATTTT.

This clone was detected only a few times. The chain uses TRBV28 and TRBJ2-7; 7 nucleotides match TRBD2. Unmatched junction bases numbered 6, after V lost 1 base and J lost 6 bases. CDR3 length: 14 amino acids. The V gene's germline CDR1 is MDHEN and CDR2 SYDVKM. The DNA for the CDR3 is TGTGCCAGCAGTTTATTGATTGGGAGGGGCGAGCAGTACTTC. It is translated as CASSLLIGRGEQYF.

The chain is built from TRBV7-2 and TRBJ2-1; possibly TRBD1 for D (6 bases). Germline V gene data show CDR1 as SGHTA and CDR2 as FQGNSA. V lost 5 bases and J 0 bases, leaving 11 bases between the germline ends. The CDR3 sequence is 15 residues long. The CDR3 protein is CASSPGHFSYNEQFF. Here the CDR3 DNA reads TGTGCCAGCAGCCCGGGACACTTCTCCTACAATGAGCAGTTCTTC.

V is TRBV27 and J is TRBJ1-1; D is uncertain. V dropped 5 bases and J dropped 1 base, with 11 bases sitting between them. There are 14 residues in the CDR3. Looked up from germline, CDR1 is MNHEY and CDR2 is SMNVEV (reference sequence). CDR3 residues: CASSTQVGNTEAFF. The CDR3 nucleotides are TGTGCCAGCAGTACTCAGGTGGGGAACACTGAAGCTTTCTTT.

The J gene is TRBJ2-2, the V gene TRBV3-1 (or the pseudogene TRBV3-2); no reliable D call. The V and J ends lost 6 bases and 7 bases respectively, with 12 bases between them. The germline CDR1 and CDR2 sequences are LGHDT and YNNKEL (reference sequence). This CDR3 has 13 residues. The CDR3 sequence: CASSRAPLGELFF. The DNA of the CDR3 is TGTGCCAGCAGTCGAGCCCCCCTCGGGGAGCTGTTTTTT.

This clone was detected once. The chain's CDR3 is CASSEEGIANSPLHF. The CDR3 DNA reads as TGTGCCAGCAGTGAAGAGGGGATCGCTAATTCACCCCTCCACTTT. The chain combines TRBV2 with TRBJ1-6, with TRBD1 as a possible D gene (5 bases). CDR1 SNHLY and CDR2 FYNNEI come from the germline V gene. Trimming shortened V by 1 base and J by 6 bases, and 10 bases separated the two germline ends. CDR3 length: 15 residues.

The V call is TRBV14, the J call TRBJ1-2; 7 bases map to TRBD1. V gave up 3 bases and J gave up 3 bases; unmatched junction bases: 13. CDR1 is SGHDN and CDR2 is FVKESK in the germline V gene. The CDR3 extends over 17 amino acids. CDR3 residues: CASSHLRTTGTDYGYTF. The CDR3 DNA is TGTGCCAGCAGCCACCTGAGAACGACAGGGACCGACTATGGCTACACCTTC.

The chain employs TRBV18 and TRBJ1-2; D unresolved. The V gene lost 4 bases and the J gene lost 6 bases, with 9 bases spanning the gap. CDR1 KGHSH and CDR2 LQKENI come from the germline V gene. This CDR3 has 12 residues. DNA of the CDR3: TGTGCCAGCTCACTTCCTGTTGATGGCTACACCTTC. Protein product: CASSLPVDGYTF.

The rearrangement uses TRBV5-6 and TRBJ1-5, with 8 bases aligning to TRBD1. Trimming removed 4 bases from V and 4 bases from J; junction bases left unmatched: 4. This CDR3 spans 14 amino acids. The germline V gene has CDR1 SGHDT and CDR2 YYEEEE. The CDR3 protein is CASSQGALNQPQHF. CDR3 DNA: TGTGCCAGCAGCCAGGGGGCCCTTAATCAGCCCCAGCATTTT.

This sequence joins TRBV20-1 and TRBJ1-1; tentative D call: TRBD1 (5 bases). V was pared by 3 bases and J by 3 bases, with 17 bases between. Germline V gene sequence: CDR1 DFQATT, CDR2 SNEGSKA (reference sequence). CDR3 length: 15 amino acids. The CDR3 protein is CSASDPSRVYTEAFF. The CDR3 coding sequence is TGCAGTGCTAGTGATCCAAGCAGGGTGTACACTGAAGCTTTCTTT.

The chain uses TRBV28 and TRBJ2-1, with TRBD2 matching over 16 bases. The CDR3 totals 15 residues. With 6 bases clipped from V and 8 bases from J, the junction kept 4 bases outside the gene matches. Germline V gene sequence: CDR1 MDHEN, CDR2 SYDVKM. For the CDR3, the DNA is TGTGCCAGCAGATCGGGACTAGCGGGGGGGGATGAGCAGTTCTTC. Translation gives CASRSGLAGGDEQFF.